These 18 T cell receptor beta chains came from one sample sequenced in a study of metastatic and nonmetastatic thyroid tumors. TCRdb re-analyzed the PCR reads through MiXCR. The table lists some 22,000 clones, around 20% of them singletons. No treatment of any kind had been given to any patient before thyroid surgery. Sequencing was done on a sample of blood. Receptors originate from a male donor with papillary thyroid cancer or a benign thyroid nodule (not recorded which). Some clones in this sample may be carry-over from other donors' samples.

This clone has at least ten counts. The chain has TRBV6-1 and TRBJ1-1; D is undetermined. The CDR3 totals 13 residues. V was shortened by 5 bases and J by 3 bases, with 10 bases between the two germline ends. The germline V gene has CDR1 MNHNS and CDR2 SASEGT. DNA of the CDR3: TGTGCCAGCAGTCCTCAGGTGCACACTGAAGCTTTCTTT. The encoded protein is CASSPQVHTEAFF.

The gene calls are TRBV20-1 and TRBJ1-4; D uncertain. CDR3 length equals 14 residues. Trimming pared 4 bases from V and 12 bases from J, leaving 21 bases between. CDR1 DFQATT and CDR2 SNEGSKA come from the germline V gene (reference sequence). This chain's CDR3 is CSATSGIVGSELFF. The CDR3 DNA reads as TGCAGTGCTACCTCCGGGATAGTGGGTTCGGAACTGTTTTTT.

This chain joins TRBV20-1 and TRBJ2-1; D gene unclear. There are 12 residues in the CDR3. CDR1 and CDR2 from the germline V gene are DFQATT and SNEGSKA (reference sequence). V was clipped by 4 bases and J by 8 bases, with 12 bases between them. The CDR3 loop reads CSAITVVHEQFF. The CDR3, as DNA: TGCAGTGCTATTACGGTAGTCCATGAGCAGTTCTTC.

This clone was seen repeatedly, ten times or more. This sequence joins TRBV28 and TRBJ1-5; 7 nucleotides align to TRBD1. The germline V gene has CDR1 MDHEN and CDR2 SYDVKM. J was trimmed by 4 bases and V by 6 bases; bases with no gene match: 9. CDR3 length: 15 amino acids. In nucleotides, the CDR3 is TGTGCCAGCAGCCATGGGGACAGTTTTAATCAGCCCCAGCATTTT. It translates to CASSHGDSFNQPQHF.

This clone has at least ten counts. V usage is TRBV9 and J usage is TRBJ2-5, with D possibly being TRBD2 (6 bases). CDR1 is SGDLS and CDR2 is YYNGEE in the germline V gene. Between the trimmed V and J ends, which lost 1 base and 4 bases, there was a span of 14 bases. CDR3 size: 15 residues. As DNA, the CDR3 is TGTGCCAGCAGCGTAAGAGGAGGGCGGGGAGAGACCCAGTACTTC. Protein product: CASSVRGGRGETQYF.

In this sample, this clone turned up many times. The gene calls are TRBV20-1 and TRBJ1-1, with 8 nucleotides matching TRBD1. Trimming removed 7 bases from V and 1 base from J; junction bases left unmatched: 5. This CDR3 has 13 residues. Germline V lookup: CDR1 DFQATT, CDR2 SNEGSKA (reference sequence). CDR3 loop: CSGTGRWNTEAFF. The CDR3 nucleotides read TGCAGTGGGACAGGGCGATGGAACACTGAAGCTTTCTTT.

A few counts support this clone. V and J are TRBV6-1 and TRBJ2-2; D is possibly TRBD1 or TRBD2 (6 bases each). This CDR3 region has 12 residues. CDR1 is MNHNS and CDR2 is SASEGT in the germline V gene. V lost 6 bases and J 13 bases, leaving 15 bases between the germline ends. CDR3 nucleotide sequence: TGTGCCAGCAGGGAGGGGGGCGACGGGCTGTTTTTT. It codes for CASREGGDGLFF.

The CDR3 sequence: CASDSLDGLSGANVLTF. For the CDR3, the DNA is TGTGCCAGCGATTCCTTAGACGGACTGTCTGGGGCCAACGTCCTGACTTTC. The V call is TRBV28, the J call TRBJ2-6, with D possibly matching TRBD2 (5 bases). This CDR3 contains 17 residues. V shed 8 bases and J shed 1 base, with 18 bases lying between them. Germline V gives CDR1 MDHEN, CDR2 SYDVKM.

This clone occurred many times. V is TRBV7-8 and J is TRBJ2-2; a possible D gene is TRBD2 (6 bases). The CDR3 covers 12 residues. V lost 11 bases, J lost 6 bases, and 13 bases lay in between. The germline V gene has CDR1 SGHVS and CDR2 FQNEAQ. The CDR3 DNA reads as TGTGCCCTAAGGAGGGCGCCCGGGGAGCTGTTTTTT. Protein: CALRRAPGELFF.

The rearrangement joins TRBV2 to TRBJ2-2, with TRBD2 as a possible D gene (6 bases). The CDR3 totals 14 residues. V dropped 8 bases and J dropped 6 bases, with 16 bases sitting between them. Per germline, CDR1 SNHLY and CDR2 FYNNEI. The CDR3 region is CASGRRGGSGELFF. DNA of the CDR3: TGTGCCAGCGGGAGGAGGGGCGGATCCGGGGAGCTGTTTTTT.

This clone was observed at least ten times. The J gene is TRBJ2-2, the V gene TRBV10-2; D may be TRBD2 (5 bases). V was trimmed by 7 bases and J by 2 bases, leaving 17 bases between them. Germline V gene lookup returns CDR1 WSHSY and CDR2 SAAADI. The CDR3 is 16 amino acids. The CDR3 sequence is CASISSSRTNTGELFF. CDR3 in DNA: TGCGCCAGCATATCAAGTTCTCGGACTAACACCGGGGAGCTGTTTTTT.

This clone was observed at least ten times. Just one base apart from a much larger clone, this may be a read error. The chain uses TRBV4-1 and TRBJ2-7; D not certain. The CDR3 is 13 amino acids. CDR1 is MGHRA, CDR2 YSYEKL, per germline. CDR3 DNA sequence: TGCGCCAGCAACCAAGTCTCGCAGTATCCGCAGTACTTC. Its translation: CASNQVSQYPQYF.

There are a few counts of this clone. This chain uses TRBV20-1 with TRBJ2-7, with TRBD2 as a possible D gene (5 bases). CDR3 length equals 16 residues. Germline V CDR1 and CDR2: DFQATT, SNEGSKA (reference sequence). V was cut by 1 base and J by 0 bases, with 16 bases left in between. For the CDR3, the DNA is TGCAGTGCTAGAGGAACCATAGGAGCGGACTCCTACGAGCAGTACTTC. This gives the protein CSARGTIGADSYEQYF.

This clone was counted ten times or more. The chain employs TRBV6-2 or TRBV6-3 and TRBJ2-1; maybe TRBD2 (5 bases). Trimming removed 4 bases at V and 9 bases at J, with 10 bases between. The germline V gene encodes CDR1 MNHEY and CDR2 SVGEGT. The CDR3 totals 12 residues. The CDR3 region is CASSLSAGEQFF. Here the CDR3 DNA reads TGTGCCAGCAGTTTGTCCGCGGGTGAGCAGTTCTTC.

V usage is TRBV27 and J usage is TRBJ1-1; D call uncertain. This CDR3 region has 13 residues. The germline V gene encodes CDR1 MNHEY and CDR2 SMNVEV (reference sequence). Trimming removed 2 bases from V and 1 base from J, with 5 bases in between. The CDR3 region has the DNA TGTGCCAGCAGTTTACAAGGGAACACTGAAGCTTTCTTT. As protein: CASSLQGNTEAFF.

In this sample, this clone turned up a few times. The J gene is TRBJ1-6, the V gene TRBV20-1; the D gene is possibly TRBD1 (6 bases). Trimming shortened V by 0 bases and J by 10 bases, and 13 bases separated the two germline ends. The CDR3 runs 14 residues. Germline V gene lookup returns CDR1 DFQATT and CDR2 SNEGSKA (reference sequence). CDR3 loop: CSARDPGVGSPLHF. The CDR3 DNA is TGCAGTGCTAGAGATCCAGGGGTGGGATCACCCCTCCACTTT.

This clone rates as medium-sized. The chain combines TRBV6-2 or TRBV6-3 with TRBJ1-5, with TRBD1 matching over 8 bases. Germline V gives CDR1 MNHEY, CDR2 SVGEGT. The junction had 6 bases not matched to a gene; V was cut back by 5 bases and J by 6 bases. The CDR3 covers 14 residues. Written as DNA, the CDR3 is TGTGCCAGCAGTAGACAGGGGATCGGTCAGCCCCAGCATTTT. Translated, it gives CASSRQGIGQPQHF.

The rearrangement uses TRBV7-3 and TRBJ2-2; weak D call: TRBD1 (5 bases). Looked up from germline, CDR1 is SGHTA and CDR2 is FQGTGA. V dropped 3 bases and J dropped 6 bases, with 8 bases sitting between them. CDR3 length: 13 amino acids. This CDR3 reads CASSFQGAGELFF. DNA of the CDR3: TGTGCCAGCAGCTTCCAGGGCGCCGGGGAGCTGTTTTTT.